This T cell receptor beta chain was identified during a study of T cell repertoires in cytomegalovirus infection. Study at large: HLA-B-restricted CMV epitopes that are well studied were used alongside recently identified HLA-C-restricted ones. The study's findings and limits: In two of eight donors, the top clonotype was HLA-C-restricted CMV-specific.

Comment on this clonotype: Its target is not known.

TCRdb fed the reads into MiXCR, producing one record per CDR3 protein. The sample consists of about 770,000 distinct CDR3 sequences, about 27% of them appearing once. This TCR came from a human donor in good health (CMV status not recorded). Some clones in this sample may be carry-over from other donors' samples. Sequenced here: cultured CD8+ T cells from PBMCs, sampled from culture after CMV antigen stimulation.

In nucleotides, the CDR3 is TGCAGTGCCGATATCCGAGGATTGTTCGCTGAAGCTTTCTTT. It encodes CSADIRGLFAEAFF. This rearrangement joins TRBV20-1 to TRBJ1-1; no definite D call. Germline loops: CDR1 DFQATT, CDR2 SNEGSKA (reference sequence). Trimming took 6 bases from V and 6 from J, leaving 20 bases between them. There are 14 residues in the CDR3.